These T cell receptor beta chains were read from a single sample in a study of CD8+CD57+ T cells in acquired aplastic anemia. Each CDR3 protein gets one entry after TCRdb re-called the reads with MiXCR. The repertoire holds around 500,000 distinct CDR3 sequences, with around 30% as singletons. Source material: sorted CD4+, CD8+, or CD8+CD57+ T cells (not recorded which) from PBMCs. These TCRs come from a human donor with aplastic anemia. The CDR3 runs from the conserved cysteine through the conserved F or W. A D gene is named only where the DNA matches it firmly. The size field is filled for only some rows; it gives once, few, many or a size class.

v_gene: TRBV7-9; j_gene: TRBJ1-5; d_gene: NA; abundance: many; CDR3aa: CASSLMEAQPEF; CDR3nt: TGTGCCAGCAGCTTAATGGAAGCGCAGCCAGAATTT
v_gene: TRBV29-1; j_gene: TRBJ1-2; d_gene: NA; abundance: many; CDR3aa: CSVESRVLNYGYTF; CDR3nt: TGCAGCGTTGAAAGTAGGGTCCTTAACTATGGCTACACCTTC
v_gene: TRBV19; j_gene: TRBJ2-1; d_gene: NA; abundance: few; CDR3aa: CASSLTGGYNEQFF; CDR3nt: TGTGCCAGTAGCCTAACCGGGGGATACAATGAGCAGTTCTTC
v_gene: TRBV19; j_gene: TRBJ2-3; d_gene: NA; abundance: NA; CDR3aa: CASMGPQASDTQYF; CDR3nt: TGTGCCAGTATGGGGCCGCAGGCATCGGATACGCAGTATTTT
v_gene: TRBV20-1; j_gene: TRBJ1-1; d_gene: TRBD1; abundance: many; CDR3aa: CSASPGQGMSAFF; CDR3nt: TGCAGTGCTAGCCCGGGACAGGGGATGTCAGCTTTCTTT
v_gene: TRBV6-1; j_gene: TRBJ2-5; d_gene: NA; abundance: NA; CDR3aa: CASATQGRETQYF; CDR3nt: TGTGCCAGCGCGACCCAGGGGAGGGAGACCCAGTACTTC
v_gene: TRBV24-1; j_gene: TRBJ2-1; d_gene: NA; abundance: many; CDR3aa: CATSDPLYNEQFF; CDR3nt: TGTGCCACCAGTGATCCCCTCTACAATGAGCAGTTCTTC
v_gene: TRBV6-1; j_gene: TRBJ1-5; d_gene: NA; abundance: many; CDR3aa: CASSETWTLNQPQHF; CDR3nt: TGTGCCAGCAGTGAAACGTGGACCCTCAATCAGCCCCAGCATTTT
v_gene: TRBV12-3/TRBV12-4; j_gene: TRBJ2-3; d_gene: NA; abundance: NA; CDR3aa: CASRQGRTDTQYF; CDR3nt: TGTGCCAGCAGGCAGGGTCGCACAGATACGCAGTATTTT
v_gene: TRBV6-1; j_gene: TRBJ2-7; d_gene: TRBD1; abundance: NA; CDR3aa: CASSELGQGKQYF; CDR3nt: TGTGCCAGCAGTGAACTAGGACAGGGCAAGCAGTACTTC
v_gene: TRBV10-3; j_gene: TRBJ2-5; d_gene: TRBD2; abundance: many; CDR3aa: CATEPTSGGLRETQYF; CDR3nt: TGTGCCACGGAACCGACTAGCGGGGGGTTACGGGAGACCCAGTACTTC
v_gene: TRBV20-1; j_gene: TRBJ1-4; d_gene: NA; abundance: few; CDR3aa: CSARGAATNEKLFF; CDR3nt: TGCAGTGCACGGGGGGCGGCAACTAATGAAAAACTGTTTTTT
v_gene: TRBV9; j_gene: TRBJ2-3; d_gene: NA; abundance: few; CDR3aa: CASSQEGFTDTQYF; CDR3nt: TGTGCCAGCAGCCAGGAGGGATTCACAGATACGCAGTATTTT
v_gene: TRBV20-1; j_gene: TRBJ1-5; d_gene: NA; abundance: few; CDR3aa: CSVPGAASNQPQHF; CDR3nt: TGCAGTGTCCCAGGGGCGGCGAGCAATCAGCCCCAGCATTTT
v_gene: TRBV25-1; j_gene: TRBJ2-5; d_gene: NA; abundance: once; CDR3aa: CASSEFLAGQGVPETQYF; CDR3nt: TGTGCCAGCAGTGAATTCCTAGCGGGACAGGGAGTCCCAGAGACCCAGTACTTC
v_gene: TRBV20-1; j_gene: TRBJ2-7; d_gene: TRBD1; abundance: few; CDR3aa: CSARDRDRVSYEQYF; CDR3nt: TGCAGTGCTAGGGACCGGGACAGGGTCTCCTACGAGCAGTACTTC
v_gene: TRBV7-9; j_gene: TRBJ2-7; d_gene: NA; abundance: NA; CDR3aa: CASSYAQGYEQYF; CDR3nt: TGTGCCAGCAGCTATGCACAGGGCTACGAGCAGTACTTC
v_gene: TRBV11-2; j_gene: TRBJ2-7; d_gene: TRBD2; abundance: few; CDR3aa: CASSILWTSGQPYEQYF; CDR3nt: TGTGCCAGCAGCATCCTTTGGACTAGCGGGCAACCCTACGAGCAGTACTTC
v_gene: TRBV19; j_gene: TRBJ1-6; d_gene: TRBD1; abundance: NA; CDR3aa: CASSMGQDYSPLHF; CDR3nt: TGTGCCAGTAGTATGGGACAGGATTATTCACCCCTCCACTTT
v_gene: TRBV5-1; j_gene: TRBJ2-7; d_gene: NA; abundance: few; CDR3aa: CASSRAGQSSYEQYF; CDR3nt: TGCGCCAGCAGCCGGGCGGGACAGAGCTCCTACGAGCAGTACTTC
v_gene: TRBV2; j_gene: TRBJ2-7; d_gene: TRBD2; abundance: many; CDR3aa: CASRGGTSGDEQYF; CDR3nt: TGTGCCAGCAGGGGCGGGACTAGCGGGGACGAGCAGTACTTC
v_gene: TRBV20-1; j_gene: TRBJ2-3; d_gene: NA; abundance: many; CDR3aa: CSARRGSTDTQYF; CDR3nt: TGCAGTGCTAGGCGGGGCAGCACAGATACGCAGTATTTT
v_gene: TRBV25-1; j_gene: TRBJ1-6; d_gene: NA; abundance: few; CDR3aa: CASSFGGGSPLHF; CDR3nt: TGTGCCAGCAGTTTTGGGGGGGGCTCACCCCTCCACTTT
v_gene: TRBV11-2; j_gene: TRBJ2-7; d_gene: TRBD2; abundance: NA; CDR3aa: CASSLDRAGVIEQYF; CDR3nt: TGTGCCAGCAGCTTAGATCGAGCGGGAGTTATCGAGCAGTACTTC